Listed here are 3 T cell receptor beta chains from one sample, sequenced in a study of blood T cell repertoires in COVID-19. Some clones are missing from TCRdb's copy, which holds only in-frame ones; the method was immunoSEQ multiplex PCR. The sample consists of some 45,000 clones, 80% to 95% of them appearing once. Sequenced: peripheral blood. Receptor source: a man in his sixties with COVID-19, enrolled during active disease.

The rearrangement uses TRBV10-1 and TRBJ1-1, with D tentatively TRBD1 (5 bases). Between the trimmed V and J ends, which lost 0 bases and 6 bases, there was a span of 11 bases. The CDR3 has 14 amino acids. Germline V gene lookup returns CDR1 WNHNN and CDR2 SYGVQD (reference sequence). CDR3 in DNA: TGCGCCAGCAGTGAGTCGACGGGGGAAGCTGAAGCTTTCTTT. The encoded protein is CASSESTGEAEAFF.

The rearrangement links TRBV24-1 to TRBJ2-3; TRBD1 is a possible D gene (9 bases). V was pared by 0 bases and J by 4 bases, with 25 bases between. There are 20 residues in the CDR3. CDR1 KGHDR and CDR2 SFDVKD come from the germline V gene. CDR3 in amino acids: CATSDLRDRARTSSADTQYF. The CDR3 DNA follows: TGTGCCACCAGTGATTTGAGGGACAGGGCCAGGACTAGCAGCGCAGATACGCAGTATTTT.

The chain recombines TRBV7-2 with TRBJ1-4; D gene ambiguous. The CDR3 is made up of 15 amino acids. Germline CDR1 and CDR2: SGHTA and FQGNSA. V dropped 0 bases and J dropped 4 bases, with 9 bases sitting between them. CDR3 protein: CASSLAGGFNEKLFF. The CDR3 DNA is TGTGCCAGCAGCTTAGCGGGAGGGTTTAATGAAAAACTGTTTTTT. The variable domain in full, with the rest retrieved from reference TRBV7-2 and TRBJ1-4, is GAGVSQSPSNKVTEKGKDVELRCDPISGHTALYWYRQSLGQGLEFLIYFQGNSAPDKSGLPSDRFSAERTGGSVSTLTIQRTQQEDSAVYLCASSLAGGFNEKLFFGSGTQLSVL.